The 30 T cell receptor beta chains below all came from one sample that was sequenced in a study of T cell repertoires in cytomegalovirus infection. Each CDR3 protein is one row after TCRdb ran MiXCR on the reads. In the table there are hundreds of thousands of distinct CDR3 sequences, around 30% of which are singletons. These receptors' antigens are unknown. Here the sequenced sample was cultured CD8+ T cells from PBMCs, taken from culture after CMV antigen stimulation. These receptors were taken from a human donor in good health (CMV status not recorded). Some clones in this sample may be carry-over from other donors' samples.

The gene calls are TRBV6-5 and TRBJ1-4; D remains ambiguous. V was shortened by 6 bases and J by 6 bases, with 17 bases between the two germline ends. This CDR3 comprises 15 residues. The germline gives CDR1 MNHEY, CDR2 SVGAGI. The CDR3 spells CASRAHSFRHEKLFF. CDR3 sequence (DNA): TGTGCCAGCAGGGCACACAGTTTCCGCCATGAAAAACTGTTTTTT.

The chain couples TRBV12-5 to TRBJ1-3, with TRBD1 matching 7 bases. Germline CDR1 and CDR2: LGHNT and FRNRAP. V trimming: 0 bases; J trimming: 0 bases; junction bases outside the gene matches: 11. This CDR3 contains 19 residues. CDR3 in amino acids: CASGLVLRGPSFSGNTIYF. The CDR3, as DNA: TGTGCTAGTGGTTTGGTCCTTAGGGGGCCTTCGTTCTCTGGAAACACCATATATTTT.

Of note for this clonotype: Germline is not matched at one junction end, which may reflect a read error. V and J are TRBV7-7 and TRBJ2-5; D remains ambiguous. Germline-derived CDR1 and CDR2 are SSHAT and FNYEAQ (reference sequence). The CDR3 totals 13 residues. The CDR3 bases are TGTGCTAGCAGCTTAACGGTTACTGAGACCCAGTACTTC. Protein product: CASSLTVTETQYF.

This clonotype showed up just a few times. The rearrangement joins TRBV12-3 or TRBV12-4 to TRBJ2-5; 7 bases fit TRBD1. CDR3 length: 15 residues. J was trimmed by 3 bases and V by 5 bases; bases with no gene match: 9. CDR3 bases: TGTGCCAGCAGTCGCCTAGACAGGGTGAAAGAGACCCAGTACTTC. This sequence encodes CASSRLDRVKETQYF.

V is TRBV18 and J is TRBJ2-5; TRBD2 is a possible D gene (5 bases). This CDR3 contains 14 residues. Trimming removed 3 bases at V and 5 bases at J, with 13 bases between. Germline V gives CDR1 KGHSH, CDR2 LQKENI. The DNA of the CDR3 is TGTGCCAGCTCACCGAGCCCGGGGTTGGAGACCCAGTACTTC. It is translated as CASSPSPGLETQYF.

The chain combines TRBV19 with TRBJ2-6; tentative D call: TRBD2 (6 bases). Trimming stripped 3 bases from V and 4 bases from J, with 13 bases between. CDR1 and CDR2 (germline): LNHDA, SQIVND (reference sequence). The CDR3 consists of 16 residues. CDR3 in DNA: TGTGCCAGTAGTATGGGGCGGGGATTGGGGGCCAACGTCCTGACTTTC. Translating gives CASSMGRGLGANVLTF. Full variable domain (outside the CDR3, taken from reference TRBV19 and TRBJ2-6): DGGITQSPKYLFRKEGQNVTLSCEQNLNHDAMYWYRQDPGQGLRLIYYSQIVNDFQKGDIAEGYSVSREKKESFPLTVTSAQKNPTAFYLCASSMGRGLGANVLTFGAGSRLTVL.

In this sample, this clonotype turned up many times. The V and J genes are TRBV7-2 and TRBJ1-2; D is undetermined. Germline assignment: CDR1 SGHTA and CDR2 FQGNSA. The length of the CDR3 is 16 residues. The germline V and J ends were trimmed by 5 bases and 0 bases, with 16 bases remaining between them. The CDR3 nucleotides read TGTGCCAGCAGCGAGAGGTTTGGCCGCTCTAACTATGGCTACACCTTC. It is translated as CASSERFGRSNYGYTF.

The rearrangement joins TRBV27 to TRBJ1-2; a possible D gene is TRBD1 (6 bases). Deletions cut 7 bases from V and 3 bases from J, with 12 bases between. The CDR3 totals 13 residues. Germline CDR1 MNHEY, CDR2 SMNVEV (reference sequence). The CDR3 DNA reads as TGTGCCAGCAAGGGCGGGGGCGACTATGGCTACACCTTC. Translating gives CASKGGGDYGYTF.

This clonotype was detected only a few times. This chain joins TRBV19 and TRBJ1-5, with a possible D match to TRBD1 (6 bases). This CDR3 region has 15 residues. Germline assignment: CDR1 LNHDA and CDR2 SQIVND (reference sequence). Trimming cost V 6 bases and J 3 bases, with 15 bases left between them. The CDR3 here is CASRVKGGLNQPQHF. DNA for the CDR3: TGTGCCAGTAGGGTGAAAGGGGGACTCAATCAGCCCCAGCATTTT.

This clonotype occurred a few times. The V and J genes are TRBV28 and TRBJ1-5, with D possibly TRBD1 on 6 matching bases. Trimming left V 7 bases short and J 4 bases short, with 20 bases between. CDR3 length equals 16 residues. The germline V gene encodes CDR1 MDHEN and CDR2 SYDVKM. CDR3 in DNA: TGTGCCAGCACCTCATCGGACAGACTATTTAATCAGCCCCAGCATTTT. Its translation: CASTSSDRLFNQPQHF.

This clonotype appeared a few times. The V gene is TRBV29-1, the J gene TRBJ2-3; 9 nucleotides match TRBD2. The CDR3 is 13 residues long. Germline CDR1 reads SQVTM; CDR2 reads ANQGSEA. With V trimmed by 3 bases and J by 4 bases, 2 bases remained unmatched. The CDR3 sequence: CSVELAGADTQYF. The CDR3 DNA is TGCAGCGTTGAGTTAGCGGGGGCAGATACGCAGTATTTT.

This clonotype was observed many times. The chain recombines TRBV7-9 with TRBJ1-2, with D tentatively TRBD1 (5 bases). V was shortened by 6 bases and J by 4 bases, with 12 bases between the two germline ends. CDR1 and CDR2 (germline): SEHNR, FQNEAQ (reference sequence). This CDR3 spans 13 amino acids. CDR3 loop: CASSGARSYGYTF. CDR3 nucleotides: TGTGCCAGCAGTGGGGCCAGGTCCTATGGCTACACCTTC.

The rearrangement uses TRBV28 and TRBJ1-1, with D hard to call. CDR1 is MDHEN and CDR2 is SYDVKM in the germline V gene. This CDR3 is 14 amino acids long. Deletions cut 4 bases from V and 3 bases from J, with 12 bases between. The CDR3 DNA is TGTGCCAGCAGTTCTGACGGGCCGGACACTGAAGCTTTCTTT. Amino acids: CASSSDGPDTEAFF.

This clonotype was observed a few times. The rearrangement uses TRBV6-8 and TRBJ1-4; D is unresolved. The CDR3 runs to 12 residues. CDR1 is MNHGY and CDR2 is SAAAGT in the germline V gene. Trimming took 11 bases from V and 10 from J, leaving 17 bases between them. The CDR3 loop is CAVGPNLGKLFF. CDR3 nucleotides: TGTGCCGTCGGTCCTAACCTAGGAAAACTGTTTTTT.

This sequence joins TRBV14 and TRBJ1-2; D gene unclear. Germline loops: CDR1 SGHDN, CDR2 FVKESK. The CDR3 has 13 amino acids. Trimming removed 0 bases at V and 8 bases at J, with 10 bases between. CDR3 sequence: CASSQERWRGYTF. The CDR3 coding sequence is TGTGCCAGCAGCCAAGAGAGGTGGCGAGGCTACACCTTC.

The genes are TRBV25-1 and TRBJ1-1; D not certain. The CDR3 loop spans 15 amino acids. Germline V gene data show CDR1 as MGHDK and CDR2 as SYGVNS. Trimming took off 0 bases at V and 0 bases at J, with 8 bases between the two ends. In nucleotides, the CDR3 is TGTGCCAGCAGTGAATATTTCACGGTGAACACTGAAGCTTTCTTT. It translates to CASSEYFTVNTEAFF.

The V call is TRBV5-7, the J call TRBJ2-1; D remains ambiguous. TRBV5-7 is marked as an open reading frame, function uncertain. The V and J ends lost 1 base and 0 bases respectively, with 17 bases between them. The CDR3 sequence is 18 residues long. The CDR3: CASSLTTDPSSSYNEQFF. CDR3 nucleotides: TGTGCCAGCAGCTTGACCACGGACCCATCCAGCTCCTACAATGAGCAGTTCTTC.

This clonotype showed up just a few times. The chain carries TRBV7-9 and TRBJ2-5, with D perhaps TRBD1 (5 bases). Trimming stripped 3 bases from V and 3 bases from J, with 11 bases between. There are 14 residues in the CDR3. Germline-derived CDR1 and CDR2 are SEHNR and FQNEAQ (reference sequence). The CDR3: CASSFRQTEETQYF. The CDR3, as DNA: TGTGCCAGCAGCTTCCGACAGACAGAAGAGACCCAGTACTTC. Full variable domain (missing parts from reference TRBV7-9 and TRBJ2-5): DTGVSQNPRHKITKRGQNVTFRCDPISEHNRLYWYRQTLGQGPEFLTYFQNEAQLEKSRLLSDRFSAERPKGSFSTLEIQRTEQGDSAMYLCASSFRQTEETQYFGPGTRLLVL.

The CDR3 DNA sequence: TGTGCCAGCAGCCCGCGAGGGAGGACAGGGGATGGCTACACCTTC. As protein: CASSPRGRTGDGYTF. The chain employs TRBV11-2 and TRBJ1-2; TRBD1 agrees at 9 bases. The CDR3 is made up of 15 amino acids. The J segment lost 6 bases and the V segment lost 5 bases, leaving 10 bases of the junction unmatched. The germline CDR1 and CDR2 sequences are SGHAT and FQNNGV.

In this sample, this clonotype turned up a few times. This chain links TRBV6-6 with TRBJ2-7; D is ambiguous. The CDR3 contains 13 residues. Germline CDR1 reads MNHNY; CDR2 reads SVGAGI (reference sequence). V lost 6 bases and J 5 bases, leaving 14 bases between the germline ends. The CDR3 DNA follows: TGTGCCAGCAGAGGTAGGGTACTCGACGAGCAGTACGTC. As protein: CASRGRVLDEQYV.

In this sample, this clonotype turned up a few times. V gene TRBV12-3 or TRBV12-4 combines with J gene TRBJ1-1; weak D call: TRBD1 (5 bases). V gave up 9 bases and J gave up 3 bases, with 11 bases separating them. The CDR3 is made up of 12 amino acids. The CDR3 DNA follows: TGTGCCAGTGGGGGTTTCGACACTGAAGCTTTCTTT. Protein sequence: CASGGFDTEAFF.

This clonotype was counted ten times or more. The V gene is TRBV12-3 or TRBV12-4, the J gene TRBJ2-7; a weak D match, TRBD1 (6 bases). The ends were cut back, 6 bases at V and 5 bases at J, with 14 bases in the middle. This CDR3 is 13 amino acids long. CDR3 bases: TGTGCCAGCAGACAGGGAGATTTCGACGAGCAGTACTTC. Translation gives CASRQGDFDEQYF.

The V gene is TRBV20-1, the J gene TRBJ2-1; TRBD2 might be the D (7 bases). Per germline, CDR1 DFQATT and CDR2 SNEGSKA (reference sequence). Trimming cost V 5 bases and J 5 bases, with 19 bases left between them. The CDR3 spans 15 residues. The CDR3 is CSAGLGGGGNNEQFF. CDR3 bases: TGCAGTGCTGGTCTTGGGGGGGGGGGCAACAATGAGCAGTTCTTC.

This chain joins TRBV13 and TRBJ2-5; no reliable D call. Germline loops: CDR1 PRHDT, CDR2 FYEKMQ (reference sequence). This CDR3 contains 14 residues. Between the trimmed V and J ends, which lost 5 bases and 2 bases, there was a span of 12 bases. Here the CDR3 reads CASSPRSWQETQYF. CDR3 sequence (DNA): TGTGCCAGCAGCCCGCGTTCTTGGCAAGAGACCCAGTACTTC.

V is TRBV28 and J is TRBJ2-5, with D perhaps matching TRBD1 or TRBD2 (7 bases each). The CDR3 runs 12 residues. Germline lookup yields CDR1 MDHEN and CDR2 SYDVKM. With 9 bases removed from V and 5 bases from J, the gap between germline ends came to 13 bases. In DNA form, the CDR3 reads TGTGCCAGTTACAGGGGAGGGGAGACCCAGTACTTC. This gives the protein CASYRGGETQYF.

V gene TRBV9 combines with J gene TRBJ2-2; the D is unclear. V lost 0 bases and J 9 bases, leaving 12 bases between the germline ends. The CDR3 extends over 14 amino acids. Looked up from germline, CDR1 is SGDLS and CDR2 is YYNGEE. The CDR3 loop is CASSVDGAVRELFF. Here the CDR3 DNA reads TGTGCCAGCAGCGTAGATGGCGCTGTGCGGGAGCTGTTTTTT.

V is TRBV3-1 and J is TRBJ2-1, with D possibly TRBD1 on 5 matching bases. This CDR3 spans 15 amino acids. Germline assignment: CDR1 LGHDT and CDR2 YNNKEL (reference sequence). Trimming stripped 0 bases from V and 5 bases from J, with 11 bases between. The CDR3 coding sequence is TGTGCCAGCAGCCAAGAGGATGGGGCGAACAATGAGCAGTTCTTC. This codes for CASSQEDGANNEQFF.

The rearrangement uses TRBV6-8 and TRBJ2-7; 8 bases agree with TRBD1. This CDR3 contains 13 residues. The J segment lost 3 bases and the V segment lost 7 bases, leaving 5 bases of the junction unmatched. Germline V CDR1 and CDR2: MNHGY, SAAAGT. The chain's CDR3 is CASKAGGFYEQYV. In DNA form, the CDR3 reads TGTGCCAGCAAAGCAGGGGGCTTCTACGAGCAGTACGTC.

J is TRBJ1-4 and V is TRBV18; the D is unclear. The CDR3 extends over 14 amino acids. V was clipped by 3 bases and J by 4 bases, with 9 bases between them. Germline V gives CDR1 KGHSH, CDR2 LQKENI. The CDR3 loop reads CASSPPGGNEKLFF. In DNA form, the CDR3 reads TGTGCCAGCTCACCTCCAGGAGGTAATGAAAAACTGTTTTTT.

The V gene is TRBV23-1, the J gene TRBJ2-2, with 9 bases that match TRBD2. TRBV23-1 is sorted into the ORF group, with uncertain function. Trimming took 4 bases from V and 0 from J; bases not matched to a gene: 3. The CDR3 runs to 16 residues. CDR3 coding DNA: TGCGCCAGCAGTCGGCGGGGGGGTTCGAACACCGGGGAGCTGTTTTTT. Its translation: CASSRRGGSNTGELFF.